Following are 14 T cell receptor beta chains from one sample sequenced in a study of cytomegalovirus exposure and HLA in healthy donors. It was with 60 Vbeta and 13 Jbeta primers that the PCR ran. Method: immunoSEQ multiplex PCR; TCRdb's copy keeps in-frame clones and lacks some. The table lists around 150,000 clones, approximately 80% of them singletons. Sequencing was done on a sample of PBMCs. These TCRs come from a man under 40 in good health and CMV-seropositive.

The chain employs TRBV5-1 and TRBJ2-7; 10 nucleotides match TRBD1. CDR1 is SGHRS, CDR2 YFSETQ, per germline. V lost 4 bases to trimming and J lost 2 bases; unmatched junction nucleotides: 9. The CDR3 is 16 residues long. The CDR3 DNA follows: TGCGCCAGCAGCGAGGCCTTGACAGGGGGCGCCTACGAGCAGTACTTC. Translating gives CASSEALTGGAYEQYF.

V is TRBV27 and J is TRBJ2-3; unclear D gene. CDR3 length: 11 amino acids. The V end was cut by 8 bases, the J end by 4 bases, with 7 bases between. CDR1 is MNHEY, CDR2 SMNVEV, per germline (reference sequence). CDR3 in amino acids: CASLQADTQYF. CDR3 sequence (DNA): TGTGCCAGCTTGCAGGCAGATACGCAGTATTTT.

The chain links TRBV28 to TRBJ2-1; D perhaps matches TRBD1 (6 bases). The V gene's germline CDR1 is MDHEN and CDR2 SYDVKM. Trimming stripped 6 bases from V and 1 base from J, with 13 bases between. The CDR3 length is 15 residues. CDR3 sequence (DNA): TGTGCCAGCAGCCCACAAGGGGGTTCCTACAATGAGCAGTTCTTC. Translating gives CASSPQGGSYNEQFF. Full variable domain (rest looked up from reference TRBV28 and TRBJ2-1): DVKVTQSSRYLVKRTGEKVFLECVQDMDHENMFWYRQDPGLGLRLIYFSYDVKMKEKGDIPEGYSVSREKKERFSLILESASTNQTSMYLCASSPQGGSYNEQFFGPGTRLTVL.

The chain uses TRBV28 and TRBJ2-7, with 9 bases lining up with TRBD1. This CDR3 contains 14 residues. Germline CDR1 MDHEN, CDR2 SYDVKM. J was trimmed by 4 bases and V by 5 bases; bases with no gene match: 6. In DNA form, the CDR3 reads TGTGCCAGCAGTAACAGGGGGCGTATTTACGAGCAGTACTTC. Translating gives CASSNRGRIYEQYF. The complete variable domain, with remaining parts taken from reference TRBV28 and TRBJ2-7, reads DVKVTQSSRYLVKRTGEKVFLECVQDMDHENMFWYRQDPGLGLRLIYFSYDVKMKEKGDIPEGYSVSREKKERFSLILESASTNQTSMYLCASSNRGRIYEQYFGPGTRLTVT.

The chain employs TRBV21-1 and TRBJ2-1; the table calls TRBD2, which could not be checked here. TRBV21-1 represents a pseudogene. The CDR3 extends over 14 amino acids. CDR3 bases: TGTGCCAGCAGCACCCGGACTAGCTACAATGAGCAGTTCTTC. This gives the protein CASSTRTSYNEQFF.

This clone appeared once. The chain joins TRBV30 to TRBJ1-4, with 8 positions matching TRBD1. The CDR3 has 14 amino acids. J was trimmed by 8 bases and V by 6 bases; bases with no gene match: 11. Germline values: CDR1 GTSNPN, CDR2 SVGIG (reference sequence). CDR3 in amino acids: CACGEDRVAEKLFF. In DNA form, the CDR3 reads TGTGCCTGCGGAGAGGACAGGGTTGCCGAAAAACTGTTTTTT.

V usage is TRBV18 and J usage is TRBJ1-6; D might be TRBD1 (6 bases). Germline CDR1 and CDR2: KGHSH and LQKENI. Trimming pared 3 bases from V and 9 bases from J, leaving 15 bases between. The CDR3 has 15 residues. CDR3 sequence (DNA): TGTGCCAGCTCACCTCCCAGGGGTGGTGCTTCACCCCTCCACTTT. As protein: CASSPPRGGASPLHF.

CDR3 sequence: CASSSKGQGRQPQHF. CDR3 nucleotides: TGTGCCAGCAGCTCAAAGGGACAGGGGCGTCAGCCCCAGCATTTT. The chain combines TRBV5-6 with TRBJ1-5; TRBD1 matches 10 bases. There are 15 residues in the CDR3. The germline V gene has CDR1 SGHDT and CDR2 YYEEEE. V dropped 3 bases and J dropped 6; count of bases not matched to a gene: 6.

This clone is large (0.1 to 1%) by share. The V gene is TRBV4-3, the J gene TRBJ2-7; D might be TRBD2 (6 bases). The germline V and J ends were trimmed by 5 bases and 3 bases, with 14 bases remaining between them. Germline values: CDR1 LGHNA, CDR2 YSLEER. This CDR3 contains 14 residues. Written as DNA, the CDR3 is TGCGCCAGCAGCTCGGGACTTCCCGGCTACGAGCAGTACTTC. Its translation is CASSSGLPGYEQYF.

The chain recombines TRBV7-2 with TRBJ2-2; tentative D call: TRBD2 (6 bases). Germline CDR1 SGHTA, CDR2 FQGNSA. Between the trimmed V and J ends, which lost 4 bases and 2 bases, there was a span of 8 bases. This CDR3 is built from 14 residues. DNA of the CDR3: TGTGCCAGCAGCTGGGACTTCAACACCGGGGAGCTGTTTTTT. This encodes CASSWDFNTGELFF. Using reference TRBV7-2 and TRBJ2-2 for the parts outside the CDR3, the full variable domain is GAGVSQSPSNKVTEKGKDVELRCDPISGHTALYWYRQSLGQGLEFLIYFQGNSAPDKSGLPSDRFSAERTGGSVSTLTIQRTQQEDSAVYLCASSWDFNTGELFFGEGSRLTVL.

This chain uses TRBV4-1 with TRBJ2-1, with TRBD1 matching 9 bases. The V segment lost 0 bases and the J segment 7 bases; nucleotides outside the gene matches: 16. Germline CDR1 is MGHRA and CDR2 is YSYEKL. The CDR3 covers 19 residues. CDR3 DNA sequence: TGCGCCAGCAGCCAAGAACCCTTCGTAATCGGACAGGGGAGGAATGAGCAGTTCTTC. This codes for CASSQEPFVIGQGRNEQFF.

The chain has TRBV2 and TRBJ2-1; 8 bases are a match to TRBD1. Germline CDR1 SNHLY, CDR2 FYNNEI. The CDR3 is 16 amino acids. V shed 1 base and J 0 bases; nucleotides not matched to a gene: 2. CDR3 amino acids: CASSEGTGSSYNEQFF. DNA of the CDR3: TGTGCCAGCAGTGAAGGGACAGGGAGCTCCTACAATGAGCAGTTCTTC.

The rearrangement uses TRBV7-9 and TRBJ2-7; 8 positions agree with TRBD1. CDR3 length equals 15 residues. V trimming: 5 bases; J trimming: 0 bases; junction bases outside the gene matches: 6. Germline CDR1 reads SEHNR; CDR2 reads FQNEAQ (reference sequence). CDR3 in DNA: TGTGCCAGCAGCCCTAGACAGGGGCTCTCCTACGAGCAGTACTTC. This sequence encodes CASSPRQGLSYEQYF.

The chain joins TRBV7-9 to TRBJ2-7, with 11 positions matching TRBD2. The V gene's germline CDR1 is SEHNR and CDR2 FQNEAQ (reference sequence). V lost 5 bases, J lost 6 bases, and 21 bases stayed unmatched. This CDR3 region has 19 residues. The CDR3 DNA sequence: TGTGCCAGCAGCCCGAAGTACCGGTCTAGCGGGGGGTTCGGCTTCGAGCAGTACTTC. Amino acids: CASSPKYRSSGGFGFEQYF.